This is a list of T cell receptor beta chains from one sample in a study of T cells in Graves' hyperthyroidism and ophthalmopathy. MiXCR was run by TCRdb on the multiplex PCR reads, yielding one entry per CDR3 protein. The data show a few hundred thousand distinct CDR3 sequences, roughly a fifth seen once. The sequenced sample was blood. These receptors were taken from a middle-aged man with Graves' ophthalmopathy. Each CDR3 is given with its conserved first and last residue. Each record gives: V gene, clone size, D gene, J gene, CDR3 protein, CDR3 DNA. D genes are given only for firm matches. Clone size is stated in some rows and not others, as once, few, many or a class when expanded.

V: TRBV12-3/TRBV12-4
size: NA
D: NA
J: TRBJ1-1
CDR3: CASSIQVTEALF
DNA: TGTGCCAGCAGCATACAAGTCACTGAAGCTCTCTTT

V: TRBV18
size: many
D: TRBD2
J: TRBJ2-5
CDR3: CASSPRLAGVSLRETQYF
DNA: TGTGCCAGCTCACCACGGCTAGCGGGAGTATCTCTAAGAGAGACCCAGTACTTC

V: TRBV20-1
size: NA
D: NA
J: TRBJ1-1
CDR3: CSASPLQNTEAFF
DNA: TGCAGTGCTAGCCCATTACAGAACACTGAAGCTTTCTTT

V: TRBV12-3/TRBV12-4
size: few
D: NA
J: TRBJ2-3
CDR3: CASSPYRGIHSTDTQYF
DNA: TGTGCCAGCAGTCCCTACCGGGGAATACACAGCACAGATACGCAGTATTTT

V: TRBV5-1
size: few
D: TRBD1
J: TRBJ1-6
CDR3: CASATGTVNSPLHF
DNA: TGCGCCAGCGCTACCGGGACAGTTAATTCACCCCTCCACTTT

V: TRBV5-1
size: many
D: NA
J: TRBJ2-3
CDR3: CASSLGGTSSTDTQYF
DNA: TGCGCCAGCAGCTTAGGAGGGACTTCAAGCACAGATACGCAGTATTTT

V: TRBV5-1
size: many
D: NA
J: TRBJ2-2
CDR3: CASSFYQGTGELFF
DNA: TGCGCCAGCAGCTTTTATCAGGGCACCGGGGAGCTGTTTTTT

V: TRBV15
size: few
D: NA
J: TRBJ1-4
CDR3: CATSRIGTGGEKLFF
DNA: TGTGCCACCAGCAGAATAGGGACGGGAGGCGAAAAACTGTTTTTT

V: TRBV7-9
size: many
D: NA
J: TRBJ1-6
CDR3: CASSLQGNSPLHF
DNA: TGTGCCAGCAGCTTACAGGGGAATTCACCCCTCCACTTT

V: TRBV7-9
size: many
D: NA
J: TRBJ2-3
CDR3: CASSLKAPEGDTQYF
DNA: TGTGCCAGCAGCTTAAAAGCACCAGAGGGAGATACGCAGTATTTT

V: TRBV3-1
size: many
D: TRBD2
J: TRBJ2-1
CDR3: CASSQDYALLAGGDNEQFF
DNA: TGTGCCAGCAGCCAAGACTATGCCCTTCTAGCGGGAGGTGACAATGAGCAGTTCTTC

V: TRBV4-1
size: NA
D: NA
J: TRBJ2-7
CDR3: CASSHPGGTYEQYF
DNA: TGCGCCAGCAGCCACCCCGGGGGTACCTACGAGCAGTACTTC

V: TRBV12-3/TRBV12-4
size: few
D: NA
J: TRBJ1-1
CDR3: CASSLALGHMNTEAFF
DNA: TGTGCCAGCAGTTTAGCGCTAGGACATATGAACACTGAAGCTTTCTTT

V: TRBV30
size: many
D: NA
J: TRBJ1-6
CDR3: CAWSGTNNSPLHF
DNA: TGTGCCTGGAGTGGGACAAATAATTCACCCCTCCACTTT

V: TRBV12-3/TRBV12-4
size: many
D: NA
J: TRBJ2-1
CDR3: CASSLDGGEQFF
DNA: TGTGCCAGCAGTTTAGATGGGGGGGAGCAGTTCTTC

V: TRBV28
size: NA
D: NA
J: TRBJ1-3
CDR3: CASSLRGTGNTIYF
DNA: TGTGCCAGCAGTTTAAGGGGAACTGGAAACACCATATATTTT

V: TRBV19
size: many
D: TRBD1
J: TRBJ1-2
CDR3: CASSGDRGRGGYTF
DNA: TGTGCCAGTAGTGGAGACAGGGGCCGAGGAGGCTACACCTTC

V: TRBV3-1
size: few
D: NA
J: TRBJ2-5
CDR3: CASSVAALGLGETQYF
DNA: TGTGCCAGCAGCGTAGCTGCCTTGGGACTCGGGGAGACCCAGTACTTC

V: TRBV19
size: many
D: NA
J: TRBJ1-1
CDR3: CASTLTRGVNTEAFF
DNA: TGTGCCAGTACTTTGACCCGAGGAGTGAACACTGAAGCTTTCTTT

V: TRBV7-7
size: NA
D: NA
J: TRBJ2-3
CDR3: CASSPRLTDTQYF
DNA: TGTGCTAGCAGCCCTCGGCTGACAGATACGCAGTATTTT

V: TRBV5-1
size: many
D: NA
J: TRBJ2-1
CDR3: CASGGSSSYNEQFF
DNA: TGCGCTAGCGGCGGCAGCAGCTCCTACAATGAGCAGTTCTTC

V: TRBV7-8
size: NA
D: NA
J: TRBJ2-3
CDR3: CASSRGVRTSTDTQYF
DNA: TGTGCCAGCAGCAGAGGAGTACGGACTAGCACAGATACGCAGTATTTT

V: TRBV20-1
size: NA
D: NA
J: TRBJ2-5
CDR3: CSANRGETQYF
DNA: TGCAGTGCTAATAGAGGAGAGACCCAGTACTTC

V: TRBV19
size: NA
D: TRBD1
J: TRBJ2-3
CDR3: CARDLTGVGADTQYF
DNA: TGTGCCAGAGACCTAACAGGGGTTGGGGCAGATACGCAGTATTTT

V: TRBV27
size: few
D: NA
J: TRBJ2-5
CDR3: CASSPRALQETQYF
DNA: TGTGCCAGCAGTCCCCGGGCTTTACAAGAGACCCAGTACTTC

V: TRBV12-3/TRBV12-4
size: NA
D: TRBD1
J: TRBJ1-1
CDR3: CASSIGQGFEAFF
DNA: TGTGCCAGCAGTATTGGACAGGGGTTTGAAGCTTTCTTT

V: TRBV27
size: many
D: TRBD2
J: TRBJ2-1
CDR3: CASSSPRRGTRSSALGNEQFF
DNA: TGTGCCAGCAGTTCCCCACGGCGTGGGACTAGGTCGAGTGCCCTGGGTAATGAGCAGTTCTTC

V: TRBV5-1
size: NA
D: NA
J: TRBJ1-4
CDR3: CASSRRGGVDEKLFF
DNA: TGCGCCAGCAGTAGGAGGGGAGGGGTTGATGAAAAACTGTTTTTT

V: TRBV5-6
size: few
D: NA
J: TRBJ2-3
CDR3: CASTLALGKHTDTQYF
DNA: TGTGCCAGCACTCTGGCCCTGGGGAAGCACACAGATACGCAGTATTTT